This T cell receptor beta chain was found in a study of response to subunit inactivated influenza vaccine (dated by TCRdb to 2016 to 2018). Regarding the study in general: Deep quantitative T cell receptor repertoire profiling was used in the study to track responses to a trivalent subunit inactivated influenza vaccine.

The germline V gene (reference sequence) supplies CDR1 SEHNR and CDR2 FQNEAQ. Counted from cysteine to phenylalanine, this CDR3 has 15 amino acids. Only the CDR3 DNA is retained, 45 bases long and in frame from the first base. The junction shows trimming of 1 base on V and 2 bases on J, plus 9 bases between the germline ends. The full study reports these points: It was suggested by the authors that each seasonal influenza vaccination may recruit only a limited number of new T cells.

This clonotype was counted between two and nine times. Its target antigen remains unknown. Base-call qualities are not available, and no considerably larger clone is one nucleotide away. Libraries were built with RT-PCR. TCRdb shows the sequencer as Illumina HiSeq 2500. Clones were called with MiXCR by TCRdb after fastp trimmed the public reads at Q25, and only in-frame beta chains were retained. Under each unique CDR3 protein, matching rows form one entry showing the most common genes and DNA. This sample comprises around 750,000 distinct CDR3 sequences, around 20% of them detected only once. Of the sample, more than 8.5% falls within the top ten clones.

The rearrangement combines TRBV7-9 with TRBJ2-1, with no confidently assigned D gene. This specimen was PBMCs from blood, taken 5 days after vaccination. The receptor comes from a man aged 50-60 years who received an inactivated influenza vaccine. Donor details come from another sample of the same person, matched by shared clones. Here the CDR3 is given as CASSLVWGTYNEQFF. The DNA sequence is as follows: TGTGCCAGCAGCTTAGTTTGGGGAACCTACAATGAGCAGTTCTTC.